This is a list of T cell receptor beta chains from one sample in a study of CD8+ T cells in alopecia areata. Sequencing used immunoSEQ multiplex PCR; TCRdb keeps in-frame clones, though not all of them. The sample gives 200,000 to 250,000 clones, roughly 57% of which show up once; less than 0.6% is in the top ten. Sequencing was performed on CD4+ T cells sorted from blood, taken at week 0. These receptors were taken from a human donor with alopecia areata. Each CDR3 is given with its conserved first and last residue. The D gene is left open where the match is weak. The size of a clone is reported for some rows only, either as once, few or many, or as a class for expanded clones.

>NA|NA|TRBV7-9|TRBJ2-1
CASSARSGSGSYNEQFF
TGTGCCAGCAGCGCAAGGTCTGGGAGCGGATCCTACAATGAGCAGTTCTTC
>NA|NA|TRBV30|TRBJ1-5
CAWSPGINQPQHF
TGTGCCTGGAGTCCGGGAATCAATCAGCCCCAGCATTTT
>NA|NA|TRBV20-1|TRBJ2-1
CSASGSEQFF
TGCAGTGCTAGCGGGAGTGAGCAGTTCTTC
>TRBD2|NA|TRBV29-1|TRBJ2-7
CSVGTSSYEQYF
TGCAGCGTCGGGACTAGCTCCTACGAGCAGTACTTC
>TRBD1|NA|TRBV18|TRBJ1-5
CASSPLDRGANQPQHF
TGTGCCAGCTCACCTTTGGACAGGGGCGCCAATCAGCCCCAGCATTTT
>NA|few|TRBV29-1|TRBJ2-2
CSGSAGPLNTGELFF
TGCAGCGGCTCCGCGGGGCCCTTGAACACCGGGGAGCTGTTTTTT
>NA|NA|TRBV2|TRBJ1-1
CASSEPGGTEAFF
TGTGCCAGCAGTGAACCGGGGGGCACTGAAGCTTTCTTT
>NA|NA|TRBV25-1|TRBJ1-1
CASSDVHPMNTEAFF
TGTGCCAGCAGTGACGTACATCCCATGAACACTGAAGCTTTCTTT
>NA|NA|TRBV29-1|TRBJ2-3
CSAGSLGADTQYF
TGCAGCGCCGGATCCTTGGGAGCAGATACGCAGTATTTT
>TRBD2|few|TRBV29-1|TRBJ2-5
CTGTSGREETQYF
TGCACGGGGACTAGCGGGAGGGAAGAGACCCAGTACTTC
>TRBD1|NA|TRBV30|TRBJ1-5
CAWSRGTGGPNQPQHF
TGTGCCTGGAGCCGCGGGACAGGGGGCCCCAATCAGCCCCAGCATTTT
>TRBD1|NA|TRBV5-5|TRBJ1-5
CASTYGQGYQPQHF
TGTGCCAGCACCTACGGACAGGGTTATCAGCCCCAGCATTTT
>NA|NA|TRBV9|TRBJ2-3
CASSARTDTQYF
TGTGCCAGCAGCGCCCGCACAGATACGCAGTATTTT
>TRBD1|NA|TRBV7-3|TRBJ1-1
CASSLEGGAYGTEAFF
TGTGCCAGCAGCTTAGAAGGGGGCGCTTATGGCACTGAAGCTTTCTTT
>NA|NA|TRBV6-1|TRBJ2-5
CASSNGSPGETQYF
TGTGCCAGCAGTAACGGGTCCCCGGGCGAGACCCAGTACTTC
>TRBD1|NA|TRBV4-2|TRBJ1-2
CASSQGGTVEWGGYTF
TGTGCCAGCAGCCAGGGTGGGACAGTAGAGTGGGGCGGCTACACCTTC
>NA|NA|TRBV2|TRBJ1-1
CASNPMGTLIKNTEAFF
TGTGCCAGCAACCCCATGGGCACCTTAATAAAGAACACTGAAGCTTTCTTT
>NA|few|TRBV19|TRBJ1-5
CASSVQPSSNQPQHF
TGTGCCAGTAGTGTCCAGCCGTCTAGCAATCAGCCCCAGCATTTT
>NA|NA|TRBV30|TRBJ1-2
CASRIGLTSGYTF
TGTGCCTCTAGGATAGGGTTAACCTCTGGCTACACCTTC
>TRBD1|NA|TRBV29-1|TRBJ1-2
CSVIRTGGNYGYTF
TGCAGCGTTATCCGGACAGGGGGTAACTATGGCTACACCTTC
>TRBD1|few|TRBV7-9|TRBJ2-1
CASSAPGQGKINEQFF
TGTGCCAGCAGCGCACCGGGACAGGGAAAGATAAATGAGCAGTTCTTC
>TRBD2|NA|TRBV9|TRBJ2-1
CASSVGTSFMNEQFF
TGTGCCAGCAGCGTAGGGACTAGCTTTATGAATGAGCAGTTCTTC
>TRBD1|NA|TRBV29-1|TRBJ1-2
CSSRTGVGSSYGYTF
TGCAGCTCTAGGACAGGGGTGGGATCCTCCTATGGCTACACCTTC
>NA|NA|TRBV9|TRBJ2-3
CASSGGPGLAPSTDTQYF
TGTGCCAGCAGCGGGGGACCCGGGCTAGCCCCTAGCACAGATACGCAGTATTTT
>TRBD2|few|TRBV2|TRBJ2-1
CASSGTSGNEQFF
TGTGCCAGCAGTGGGACTAGCGGGAATGAGCAGTTCTTC
>TRBD2|NA|TRBV19|TRBJ2-5
CASSQRASGNQETQYF
TGTGCCAGTAGCCAACGGGCTAGCGGGAACCAAGAGACCCAGTACTTC
>NA|NA|TRBV23-1|TRBJ1-3
CASRGAGAGDTIYF
TGCGCCAGCAGGGGGGCAGGGGCCGGAGACACCATATATTTT
>NA|few|TRBV4-1|TRBJ2-4
CASSQVIVAKNIQYF
TGCGCCAGCAGCCAAGTAATAGTAGCCAAAAACATTCAGTACTTC
>NA|NA|TRBV5-6|TRBJ1-2
CASSLAASGVHGYTF
TGTGCCAGCAGCTTGGCCGCCTCAGGGGTACATGGCTACACCTTC
>NA|NA|TRBV6-1|TRBJ1-2
CASSAYGYTF
TGTGCCAGCAGTGCTTATGGCTACACCTTC
>NA|few|TRBV10-3|TRBJ2-7
CAISDPSSGSYEQYF
TGTGCCATCAGTGACCCAAGTAGCGGTTCCTACGAGCAGTACTTC
>NA|few|TRBV5-1|TRBJ2-3
CASRPTGSTSTDTQYF
TGCGCCAGCAGGCCTACAGGGAGTACGAGCACAGATACGCAGTATTTT
>NA|NA|TRBV5-1|TRBJ1-1
CASSLEQNTEAFF
TGCGCCAGCAGCTTGGAACAGAACACTGAAGCTTTCTTT
>NA|NA|TRBV29-1|TRBJ1-5
CSVGSLNSNQPQHF
TGCAGCGTTGGGTCGCTGAATAGCAATCAGCCCCAGCATTTT
>NA|once|TRBV6-6|TRBJ2-5
CASSYSQETQYF
TGTGCCAGCAGTTATTCCCAAGAGACCCAGTACTTC
>TRBD2|few|TRBV5-1|TRBJ2-5
CASSSGTSGEGETQYF
TGCGCCAGCAGCTCCGGGACTAGCGGAGAGGGAGAGACCCAGTACTTC
>NA|NA|TRBV5-1|TRBJ1-1
CASSLEGYRVTEAFF
TGCGCCAGCAGCTTGGAAGGGTATAGGGTTACTGAAGCTTTCTTT
>NA|few|TRBV30|TRBJ2-7
CAWSVGLAGHYEQYF
TGTGCCTGGAGTGTAGGCCTGGCGGGACACTACGAGCAGTACTTC
>NA|NA|TRBV29-1|TRBJ1-1
CSVSRVLDTEAFF
TGCAGCGTTTCCAGGGTTTTGGACACTGAAGCTTTCTTT
>NA|NA|TRBV30|TRBJ2-4
CAWSVQAAKNIQYF
TGTGCCTGGAGTGTACAAGCCGCCAAAAACATTCAGTACTTC
>TRBD1|few|TRBV27|TRBJ2-7
CASSLKGQPTYEQYF
TGTGCCAGCAGTTTAAAGGGACAGCCGACATACGAGCAGTACTTC
>NA|NA|TRBV30|TRBJ2-1
CAWSGRNEQFF
TGTGCCTGGAGTGGTAGGAATGAGCAGTTCTTC
>TRBD1|NA|TRBV30|TRBJ2-5
CAWSGTGAKTQYF
TGTGCCTGGAGTGGGACAGGTGCGAAGACCCAGTACTTC
>NA|NA|TRBV2|TRBJ2-1
CASSEEGFRSRYEQFF
TGTGCCAGCAGTGAGGAGGGCTTCCGGAGTAGATATGAGCAGTTCTTC
>TRBD2|NA|TRBV30|TRBJ2-7
CAWSVSEAGAPYF
TGTGCCTGGAGTGTATCCGAGGCGGGAGCCCCGTACTTC
>NA|few|TRBV6-5|TRBJ1-3
CASSYSGKAGNTIYF
TGTGCCAGCAGTTACTCGGGGAAAGCTGGAAACACCATATATTTT
>NA|NA|TRBV27|TRBJ1-4
CASSLSTGPYEKLFF
TGTGCCAGCAGTTTATCGACAGGCCCCTATGAAAAACTGTTTTTT